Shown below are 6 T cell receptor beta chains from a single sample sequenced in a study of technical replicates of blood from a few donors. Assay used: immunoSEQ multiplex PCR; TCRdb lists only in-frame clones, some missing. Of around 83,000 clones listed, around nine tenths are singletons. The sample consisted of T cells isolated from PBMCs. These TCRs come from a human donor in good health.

The chain's CDR3 is CASRGASLNPGGELFF. DNA of the CDR3: TGTGCCAGCAGGGGGGCCAGCCTTAACCCGGGCGGGGAGCTGTTTTTT. The chain is built from TRBV28 and TRBJ2-2, with a tentative D call TRBD1 (6 bases). CDR3 length equals 16 residues. With 6 bases removed from V and 7 bases from J, the gap between germline ends came to 21 bases. Germline CDR1 is MDHEN and CDR2 is SYDVKM.

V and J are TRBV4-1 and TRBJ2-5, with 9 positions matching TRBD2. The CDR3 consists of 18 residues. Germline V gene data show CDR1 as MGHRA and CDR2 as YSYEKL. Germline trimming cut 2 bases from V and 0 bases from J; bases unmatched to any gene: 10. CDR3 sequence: CASSQLPSGIAYQETQYF. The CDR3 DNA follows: TGCGCCAGCAGCCAACTCCCTAGCGGGATTGCGTACCAAGAGACCCAGTACTTC.

The CDR3 here is CASSYKGGYTF. The CDR3 nucleotides read TGTGCCAGCAGCTACAAGGGGGGCTACACCTTC. The rearrangement uses TRBV6-5 and TRBJ1-2; D may be TRBD1 (5 bases). CDR1 and CDR2 from the germline V gene are MNHEY and SVGAGI. V was trimmed by 6 bases and J by 8 bases, leaving 10 bases between them. The CDR3 is made up of 11 amino acids.

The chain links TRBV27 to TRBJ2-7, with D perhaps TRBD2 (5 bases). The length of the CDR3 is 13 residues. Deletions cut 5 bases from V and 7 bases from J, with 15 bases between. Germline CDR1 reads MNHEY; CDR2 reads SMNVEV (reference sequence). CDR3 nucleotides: TGTGCCAGCAGTCTAGCCCTTTTAGGTGAGCAGTACTTC. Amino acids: CASSLALLGEQYF.

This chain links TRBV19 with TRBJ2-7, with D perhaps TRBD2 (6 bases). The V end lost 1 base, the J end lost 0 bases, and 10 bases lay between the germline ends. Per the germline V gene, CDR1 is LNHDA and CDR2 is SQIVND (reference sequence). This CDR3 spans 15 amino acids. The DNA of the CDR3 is TGTGCCAGTAGTATAGTCGCGGGGAGCTCCTACGAGCAGTACTTC. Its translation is CASSIVAGSSYEQYF.

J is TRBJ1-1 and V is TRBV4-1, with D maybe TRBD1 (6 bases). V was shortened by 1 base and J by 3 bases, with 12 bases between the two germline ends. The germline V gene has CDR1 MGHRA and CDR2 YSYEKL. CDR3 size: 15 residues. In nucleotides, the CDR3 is TGCGCCAGCAGCCAAGGTCTGGACAGAGACACTGAAGCTTTCTTT. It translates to CASSQGLDRDTEAFF.